This TCR beta chain was recovered during a study of control samples from healthy donors and cancer patients. Only in-frame clones appear in the TCRdb table, and some are missing; sequencing was by immunoSEQ multiplex PCR. The profile shows around 200,000 clones, 91% of them singletons. This sequence originates from a woman aged 30 to 39 in good health. The sample was blood.

The CDR3 reads CASSAPTRNTGELFF. The CDR3 coding sequence is TGTGCCAGCAGTGCCCCGACTAGGAACACCGGGGAGCTGTTTTTT. This rearrangement joins TRBV27 to TRBJ2-2; D perhaps matches TRBD2 (6 bases). The germline V gene encodes CDR1 MNHEY and CDR2 SMNVEV (reference sequence). V gave up 5 bases and J gave up 1 base, with 11 bases separating them. This CDR3 contains 15 residues.